The 4 T cell receptor beta chains listed next were all sequenced from one sample in a study of CD8 T cells in Susac syndrome. RNA amounts of roughly 0.5 to 1 ug underwent reverse transcription with random hexamers. In TCRdb, the immunoSEQ multiplex PCR reads were re-called with MiXCR into one record per CDR3 protein. The sample lists 200,000 to 250,000 distinct CDR3 sequences; around 90% were seen once. Sequencing used CD8+ T cells from PBMCs. The receptors derive from a human donor with multiple sclerosis.

The chain links TRBV6-1 to TRBJ2-7; possible D gene TRBD1, 5 bases. V dropped 5 bases and J dropped 2 bases, with 16 bases sitting between them. The CDR3 has 15 amino acids. Germline CDR1 reads MNHNS; CDR2 reads SASEGT. CDR3 in amino acids: CASSTDMGRAYEQYF. DNA of the CDR3: TGTGCCAGCAGTACCGACATGGGGCGCGCCTACGAGCAGTACTTC.

V is TRBV7-8 and J is TRBJ2-1, with 9 nucleotides matching TRBD2. V dropped 10 bases and J dropped 4; count of bases not matched to a gene: 11. The CDR3 is 15 residues long. Germline CDR1 and CDR2: SGHVS and FQNEAQ. The CDR3 coding sequence is TGTGCCACCATACGAGGGCTAGCGGGGTACAATGAGCAGTTCTTC. It codes for CATIRGLAGYNEQFF.

V usage is TRBV9 and J usage is TRBJ1-1, with D possibly being TRBD1 (5 bases). This CDR3 contains 13 residues. Trimming stripped 0 bases from V and 7 bases from J, with 10 bases between. Germline values: CDR1 SGDLS, CDR2 YYNGEE. CDR3 amino acids: CASSVAGESEAFF. The CDR3 bases are TGTGCCAGCAGCGTAGCGGGGGAAAGTGAAGCTTTCTTT.

The chain recombines TRBV3-1 with TRBJ2-7; TRBD2 agrees at 11 bases. This CDR3 is built from 15 residues. Trimming cost V 4 bases and J 3 bases; bases outside gene matches: 5. Germline V gene sequence: CDR1 LGHDT, CDR2 YNNKEL (reference sequence). CDR3 region: CASSLIAGGLYEQYF. The CDR3 DNA reads TGTGCCAGCAGCCTAATAGCGGGGGGGCTCTACGAGCAGTACTTC.